This T cell receptor beta chain was captured by sequencing in a study of CD8 T cells in ankylosing spondylitis. Study conclusions and caveats: A TCR beta motif of fewer than ten highly homologous variants seemed to mark ankylosing spondylitis blood.

With V trimmed by 6 bases and J by 1 base, 5 bases remained unmatched. The CDR3 contains 15 residues. Using its own MiXCR run on the 5' RACE reads, TCRdb lists one record per CDR3 protein. The sample consists of 700,000 or so distinct CDR3 sequences, about 20% of them appearing once. There are a few counts of this clonotype. Antigen specificity is unknown. The V call is TRBV12-3 or TRBV12-4, the J call TRBJ2-2; 7 nucleotides align to TRBD2. Material for sequencing was blood, either unsorted or a sorted T cell fraction (not recorded which). This clonotype was sampled from a male donor with ankylosing spondylitis. This chain's CDR3 is CASRSSGKNTGELFF. CDR3 nucleotides: TGTGCCAGCAGGAGCAGCGGGAAGAACACCGGGGAGCTGTTTTTT.